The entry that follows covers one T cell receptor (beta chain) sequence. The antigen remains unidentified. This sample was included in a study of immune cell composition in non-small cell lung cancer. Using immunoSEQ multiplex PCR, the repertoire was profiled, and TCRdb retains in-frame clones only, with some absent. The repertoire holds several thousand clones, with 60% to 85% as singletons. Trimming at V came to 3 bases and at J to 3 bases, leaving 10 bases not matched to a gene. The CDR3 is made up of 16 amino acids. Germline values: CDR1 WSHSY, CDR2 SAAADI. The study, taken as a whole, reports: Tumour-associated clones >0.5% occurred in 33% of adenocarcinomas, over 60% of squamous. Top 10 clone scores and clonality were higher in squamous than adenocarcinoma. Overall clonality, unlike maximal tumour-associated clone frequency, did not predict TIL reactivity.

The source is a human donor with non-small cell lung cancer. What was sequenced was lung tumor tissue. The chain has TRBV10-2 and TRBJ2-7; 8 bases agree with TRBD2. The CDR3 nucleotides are TGCGCCAGCAGTGATTTCAGCGGGGGAGTTATCTACGAGCAGTACTTC. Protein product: CASSDFSGGVIYEQYF.